These 29 T cell receptor beta chains were sequenced from one sample in a study of CD8 T cells in Susac syndrome. RNA amounts of about 0.5 to 1 ug underwent reverse transcription with random hexamers. TCRdb reprocessed the immunoSEQ multiplex PCR reads with MiXCR, giving one entry per CDR3 protein. The sample consists of under 200,000 distinct CDR3 sequences, roughly 95% of them appearing once. Sequencing was carried out using CD8+ T cells from PBMCs. The receptors come from a human donor with multiple sclerosis.

CDR3 in amino acids: CASSEAWAGEQYF. CDR3 nucleotide sequence: TGTGCCAGCAGCGAGGCGTGGGCGGGTGAGCAGTACTTC. The chain recombines TRBV7-2 with TRBJ2-7, with a weak D call TRBD2 (5 bases). The germline V gene has CDR1 SGHTA and CDR2 FQGNSA. The CDR3 runs 13 residues. V gave up 5 bases and J gave up 7 bases, with 15 bases separating them.

The chain couples TRBV11-2 to TRBJ1-2; 10 bases line up with TRBD1. CDR1 is SGHAT and CDR2 is FQNNGV in the germline V gene. V gave up 5 bases and J gave up 2 bases; unmatched junction bases: 8. The CDR3 sequence is 16 residues long. Here the CDR3 reads CASSLLSTGGNYGYTF. CDR3 DNA: TGTGCCAGCAGCCTTCTGTCGACAGGGGGCAACTATGGCTACACCTTC.

CDR3 DNA sequence: TGTGCCAGCAGTGATGGGGACCCCTACGAGCAGTACTTC. Its translation is CASSDGDPYEQYF. The chain has TRBV27 and TRBJ2-7, with D tentatively TRBD1 or TRBD2 (5 bases each). This CDR3 spans 13 amino acids. Per the germline V gene, CDR1 is MNHEY and CDR2 is SMNVEV (reference sequence). The germline V and J ends were trimmed by 5 bases and 2 bases, with 10 bases remaining between them.

J is TRBJ2-3 and V is TRBV20-1; TRBD1 might be the D (6 bases). CDR1 is DFQATT and CDR2 is SNEGSKA in the germline V gene (reference sequence). The germline V and J ends were trimmed by 0 bases and 0 bases, with 13 bases remaining between them. This CDR3 has 16 residues. CDR3 loop: CSAREMGATSTDTQYF. The CDR3 DNA reads TGCAGTGCTAGAGAGATGGGGGCAACTAGCACAGATACGCAGTATTTT.

The chain links TRBV7-9 to TRBJ2-7; D possibly corresponds to TRBD2 (5 bases). The CDR3 length is 13 residues. CDR1 and CDR2 (germline): SEHNR, FQNEAQ (reference sequence). The V gene lost 5 bases and the J gene lost 1 base, with 9 bases spanning the gap. The CDR3 reads CASSADLSYEQYF. The CDR3, as DNA: TGTGCCAGCAGCGCGGACTTATCCTACGAGCAGTACTTC. The full variable domain, in which reference TRBV7-9 and TRBJ2-7 provide the parts outside the CDR3, is DTGVSQNPRHKITKRGQNVTFRCDPISEHNRLYWYRQTLGQGPEFLTYFQNEAQLEKSRLLSDRFSAERPKGSFSTLEIQRTEQGDSAMYLCASSADLSYEQYFGPGTRLTVT.

This rearrangement joins TRBV4-2 to TRBJ1-1, with 7 bases lining up with TRBD1. Trimming at V came to 3 bases and at J to 0 bases, leaving 4 bases not matched to a gene. Germline lookup yields CDR1 LGHNA and CDR2 YNFKEQ. The CDR3 runs to 15 residues. CDR3 DNA sequence: TGTGCCAGCAGCCAGGGGGGACAGTTGAACACTGAAGCTTTCTTT. Its protein product is CASSQGGQLNTEAFF.

This sequence joins TRBV12-3 or TRBV12-4 and TRBJ2-3; TRBD2 aligns across 9 bases. V shed 6 bases, J shed 0 bases, and the junction held 4 bases outside the gene matches. CDR3 length: 15 amino acids. The CDR3 spells CASRPLAGSTDTQYF. The DNA for the CDR3 is TGTGCCAGCAGGCCGCTAGCGGGAAGCACAGATACGCAGTATTTT.

The gene calls are TRBV30 and TRBJ2-1; D not certain. Germline V gene sequence: CDR1 GTSNPN, CDR2 SVGIG (reference sequence). This CDR3 has 12 amino acids. V was shortened by 0 bases and J by 8 bases, with 8 bases between the two germline ends. CDR3 residues: CAWSVDWDEQFF. DNA of the CDR3: TGTGCCTGGAGTGTCGACTGGGATGAGCAGTTCTTC.

The V and J genes are TRBV14 and TRBJ1-2; D gene uncertain. The CDR3 covers 14 residues. Trimming took 2 bases from V and 8 from J, leaving 15 bases between them. Germline V gives CDR1 SGHDN, CDR2 FVKESK. CDR3 coding DNA: TGTGCCAGCAGCCAACTCCAGGTCCCCAGAGGCTACACCTTC. It specifies CASSQLQVPRGYTF.

V and J are TRBV20-1 and TRBJ1-2, with D perhaps TRBD1 (5 bases). Germline CDR1 reads DFQATT; CDR2 reads SNEGSKA (reference sequence). The CDR3 contains 12 residues. CDR3 sequence reads: CSAGQGLYGYTF. CDR3 sequence (DNA): TGCAGCGCGGGGCAGGGACTCTATGGCTACACCTTC.

The V gene is TRBV23-1, the J gene TRBJ1-1; 9 nucleotides match TRBD1. TRBV23-1 falls under the ORF class, with uncertain function. V gave up 6 bases and J gave up 8 bases; unmatched junction bases: 10. The CDR3 runs 14 residues. The CDR3 DNA sequence: TGCGCCAGCAGGTTAGGACAGGGGCAAGGGGAAGCTTTCTTT. Amino acids: CASRLGQGQGEAFF.

V gene TRBV3-1 combines with J gene TRBJ2-1; D gene unclear. This CDR3 comprises 13 residues. V gave up 0 bases and J gave up 8 bases, with 8 bases separating them. From germline, CDR1 is LGHDT and CDR2 YNNKEL (reference sequence). The CDR3 coding sequence is TGTGCCAGCAGCCAAGAGGTCAGTGATGAGCAGTTCTTC. Its translation: CASSQEVSDEQFF.

The chain links TRBV7-8 to TRBJ2-1; D unclear. V was trimmed by 6 bases and J by 13 bases, leaving 16 bases between them. The germline V gene encodes CDR1 SGHVS and CDR2 FQNEAQ. The CDR3 is made up of 12 amino acids. The CDR3 bases are TGTGCCAGCAGTCCACCGAATTTTGTCCAGTTCTTC. Translating gives CASSPPNFVQFF.

V gene TRBV29-1 combines with J gene TRBJ2-1, with 9 bases identical to TRBD1. Germline values: CDR1 SQVTM, CDR2 ANQGSEA. V trimming: 4 bases; J trimming: 9 bases; junction bases outside the gene matches: 13. The CDR3 runs 15 residues. CDR3 sequence reads: CSVVGVGDRVSEQFF. DNA for the CDR3: TGCAGCGTTGTCGGGGTGGGGGACAGGGTAAGTGAGCAGTTCTTC.

J is TRBJ2-5 and V is TRBV12-3 or TRBV12-4, with D perhaps matching TRBD2 (5 bases). This CDR3 spans 15 amino acids. V shed 2 bases and J shed 5 bases, with 15 bases lying between them. CDR3 coding DNA: TGTGCCAGCAGTTTATGGTCGCGAGGCGGGGAGACCCAGTACTTC. Amino acids: CASSLWSRGGETQYF.

The chain combines TRBV9 with TRBJ2-1; either TRBD1 or TRBD2 may supply D (6 bases each). Trimming pared 4 bases from V and 4 bases from J, leaving 18 bases between. CDR1 and CDR2 from the germline V gene are SGDLS and YYNGEE. This CDR3 has 16 amino acids. As DNA, the CDR3 is TGTGCCAGCAGCCCAGGAGGGGGGATCGGATACAATGAGCAGTTCTTC. Amino acids: CASSPGGGIGYNEQFF.

The chain uses TRBV20-1 and TRBJ1-2; D possibly corresponds to TRBD1 (6 bases). Trimming took 0 bases from V and 0 from J, leaving 14 bases between them. Germline V gives CDR1 DFQATT, CDR2 SNEGSKA (reference sequence). The CDR3 totals 16 residues. The CDR3 nucleotides read TGCAGTGCTAGAGAACTCACAGGGATAACTAACTATGGCTACACCTTC. Translated: CSARELTGITNYGYTF.

CDR3 sequence: CASSWVLTEAFF. CDR3 DNA sequence: TGTGCCAGCAGTTGGGTTTTGACTGAAGCTTTCTTT. V is TRBV28 and J is TRBJ1-1; no definite D call. The CDR3 has 12 residues. Germline CDR1 and CDR2: MDHEN and SYDVKM. The V gene lost 4 bases and the J gene lost 5 bases, with 8 bases spanning the gap.

The chain recombines TRBV11-2 with TRBJ2-1; TRBD2 aligns across 8 bases. Losses at the gene ends were 4 bases for V and 0 bases for J; bases not matched to a gene: 5. Germline CDR1 is SGHAT and CDR2 is FQNNGV. This CDR3 has 16 amino acids. The CDR3 here is CASSWERGSSYNEQFF. DNA of the CDR3: TGTGCCAGCAGCTGGGAGCGGGGGAGCTCCTACAATGAGCAGTTCTTC.

The chain is built from TRBV2 and TRBJ1-1, with D perhaps TRBD1 (6 bases). The germline V and J ends were trimmed by 3 bases and 6 bases, with 11 bases remaining between them. CDR1 is SNHLY, CDR2 FYNNEI, per germline. The CDR3 length is 13 residues. CDR3 protein: CASSDTGYPEAFF. DNA of the CDR3: TGTGCCAGCAGTGACACAGGGTACCCTGAAGCTTTCTTT.

The chain recombines TRBV28 with TRBJ2-2; D may be TRBD2 (6 bases). V was pared by 5 bases and J by 0 bases, with 16 bases between. CDR1 MDHEN and CDR2 SYDVKM come from the germline V gene. CDR3 length: 17 residues. As DNA, the CDR3 is TGTGCCAGCAGTCCTAGCGCCGCCAGTACGAACACCGGGGAGCTGTTTTTT. Encoded protein: CASSPSAASTNTGELFF.

The chain links TRBV20-1 to TRBJ2-3; 9 bases match TRBD2. V shed 2 bases, J shed 4 bases, and the junction held 7 bases outside the gene matches. Germline values: CDR1 DFQATT, CDR2 SNEGSKA (reference sequence). The CDR3 runs to 15 residues. The CDR3 loop reads CSARRGTSSSDTQYF. For the CDR3, the DNA is TGCAGTGCTAGACGCGGGACTAGCAGTTCAGATACGCAGTATTTT.

The CDR3 DNA follows: TGTGCCTGGAGTGCTGATGTGAACACTGAAGCTTTCTTT. It translates to CAWSADVNTEAFF. The V and J genes are TRBV30 and TRBJ1-1; D gene unclear. Germline loops: CDR1 GTSNPN, CDR2 SVGIG (reference sequence). V lost 1 base, J lost 0 bases, and 6 bases lay in between. This CDR3 has 13 residues.

The chain couples TRBV24-1 to TRBJ2-1, with 7 bases lining up with TRBD1. Germline V gene sequence: CDR1 KGHDR, CDR2 SFDVKD. With V trimmed by 3 bases and J by 5 bases, 6 bases remained unmatched. The CDR3 loop spans 15 amino acids. The chain's CDR3 is CATSDQTGSHNEQFF. CDR3 coding DNA: TGTGCCACCAGTGATCAGACAGGGTCCCACAATGAGCAGTTCTTC.

The V gene is TRBV20-1, the J gene TRBJ2-1, with 10 bases lining up with TRBD2. V lost 6 bases, J lost 2 bases, and 7 bases stayed unmatched. Germline CDR1 is DFQATT and CDR2 is SNEGSKA (reference sequence). The length of the CDR3 is 15 residues. The CDR3 DNA reads TGCAGTGCCTATCAAAGCGGGAGGGCCTACAATGAGCAGTTCTTC. It yields the protein CSAYQSGRAYNEQFF.

In its sample, this clonotype was seen once. The gene calls are TRBV9 and TRBJ2-2; weak D call: TRBD1 (6 bases). The V gene lost 3 bases and the J gene lost 3 bases, with 9 bases spanning the gap. This CDR3 has 14 amino acids. The germline gives CDR1 SGDLS, CDR2 YYNGEE. CDR3 amino acids: CASSEDSYTGELFF. The CDR3 DNA reads as TGTGCCAGCAGCGAGGACAGCTACACCGGGGAGCTGTTTTTT.

The rearrangement uses TRBV7-9 and TRBJ2-3; TRBD2 might be the D (6 bases). Germline CDR1 is SEHNR and CDR2 is FQNEAQ (reference sequence). This CDR3 comprises 17 residues. V dropped 5 bases and J dropped 3 bases, with 21 bases sitting between them. The CDR3 nucleotides read TGTGCCAGCAGCCTTCCGGAGGGCCCCTCAGGAACAGATACGCAGTATTTT. Protein sequence: CASSLPEGPSGTDTQYF.

V and J are TRBV9 and TRBJ2-2; D ambiguous. The CDR3 is made up of 14 amino acids. The V gene lost 3 bases and the J gene lost 9 bases, with 15 bases spanning the gap. CDR1 and CDR2 from the germline V gene are SGDLS and YYNGEE. CDR3 region: CASSGRFPSRELFF. Here the CDR3 DNA reads TGTGCCAGCAGCGGAAGGTTTCCGTCCCGGGAGCTGTTTTTT.

This sequence joins TRBV24-1 and TRBJ2-1, with 9 bases that match TRBD2. The CDR3 has 13 amino acids. The ends lost 9 bases at V and 5 bases at J; junction bases unmatched: 4. The germline gives CDR1 KGHDR, CDR2 SFDVKD. DNA for the CDR3: TGTGCCACCGGAATAGCGGGAGACAATGAGCAGTTCTTC. The encoded protein is CATGIAGDNEQFF.